The clone carrying this TCR beta chain was picked up a small number of times. The antigen is unknown. Other DNA sequences in the same sample also yield this CDR3. The table came from immunoSEQ multiplex PCR; TCRdb's copy has only in-frame clones and leaves some out. The sample shows 260,000 or so clones, less than 95% of them seen only once. The data stem from a study of cytomegalovirus exposure and HLA in healthy donors. Whole-study findings and limits: In the 120 or so validation repertoires, about 95% of cluster scores exceeded 0, per a later analysis.

This CDR3 spans 11 amino acids. Germline CDR1 SGHVS, CDR2 FQNEAQ. The V end was cut by 5 bases, the J end by 0 bases, with 2 bases between. The chain combines TRBV7-8 with TRBJ2-7; D call uncertain. The TCR originated in a woman in her twenties or thirties in good health and CMV-seronegative. Sample: PBMCs. CDR3 coding DNA: TGTGCCAGCAGCCCCTCCTACGAGCAGTACTTC. This codes for CASSPSYEQYF.